These 15 T cell receptor beta chains originate from one sample sequenced in a study of blood T cell repertoires in COVID-19. Produced via immunoSEQ multiplex PCR; TCRdb's table is partial and in-frame only. This table has 53,000 or so clones, around 80% appearing once. The specimen sequenced was peripheral blood. The receptors here all came from a man in his sixties with acute or convalescent COVID-19.

The chain combines TRBV19 with TRBJ1-4; D call uncertain. Between the trimmed V and J ends, which lost 6 bases and 6 bases, there was a span of 11 bases. The germline V gene has CDR1 LNHDA and CDR2 SQIVND (reference sequence). The CDR3 runs to 13 residues. The CDR3 DNA reads as TGTGCCAGTAGCCGCCAAGAGTATGAAAAACTGTTTTTT. Its translation: CASSRQEYEKLFF.

This clone was picked up a small number of times. The chain carries TRBV24-1 and TRBJ1-3; TRBD1 matches 7 bases. Germline V gene lookup returns CDR1 KGHDR and CDR2 SFDVKD. The CDR3 consists of 14 residues. V shed 11 bases, J shed 0 bases, and the junction held 6 bases outside the gene matches. The CDR3 is CASHRDSSGNTIYF. The CDR3 DNA reads TGTGCCAGCCACCGGGACAGCTCTGGAAACACCATATATTTT.

The chain uses TRBV5-1 and TRBJ1-5; D possibly corresponds to TRBD1 (5 bases). Trimming stripped 4 bases from V and 4 bases from J, with 9 bases between. Per the germline V gene, CDR1 is SGHRS and CDR2 is YFSETQ. The CDR3 is 13 residues long. CDR3 DNA: TGCGCCAGCAGCCCTAGGGGTAATCAGCCCCAGCATTTT. Encoded protein: CASSPRGNQPQHF.

V is TRBV2 and J is TRBJ2-5; 8 nucleotides line up with TRBD2. With 8 bases clipped from V and 5 bases from J, the junction kept 7 bases outside the gene matches. Looked up from germline, CDR1 is SNHLY and CDR2 is FYNNEI. CDR3 length: 13 amino acids. The CDR3: CASGGSGMETQYF. The CDR3 DNA reads TGTGCCAGCGGGGGTAGCGGGATGGAGACCCAGTACTTC.

This sequence joins TRBV5-1 and TRBJ2-1, with 11 nucleotides matching TRBD1. The germline V gene encodes CDR1 SGHRS and CDR2 YFSETQ. This CDR3 has 17 amino acids. After removal of 1 base from V and 5 bases from J, the junction contained 8 bases not matched to a gene. In DNA form, the CDR3 reads TGCGCCAGCAGCTTGAGGGTTTGGACAGGGGGCAACAATGAGCAGTTCTTC. This gives the protein CASSLRVWTGGNNEQFF.

V usage is TRBV27 and J usage is TRBJ2-7; TRBD1 is a possible D gene (5 bases). The CDR3 extends over 14 amino acids. Trimming shortened V by 5 bases and J by 4 bases, and 15 bases separated the two germline ends. Germline V gives CDR1 MNHEY, CDR2 SMNVEV (reference sequence). The CDR3 protein is CASSIQGMVYEQYF. The CDR3 coding sequence is TGTGCCAGCAGTATCCAGGGAATGGTATACGAGCAGTACTTC.

The J gene is TRBJ1-2, the V gene TRBV7-2; a weak D match, TRBD1 (6 bases). The CDR3 loop spans 13 amino acids. Germline CDR1 is SGHTA and CDR2 is FQGNSA. The V end was cut by 5 bases, the J end by 4 bases, with 11 bases between. CDR3 amino acids: CASSAQGPYGYTF. The CDR3 bases are TGTGCCAGCAGCGCACAGGGACCCTATGGCTACACCTTC. The full variable domain, its missing parts supplied by reference TRBV7-2 and TRBJ1-2, is GAGVSQSPSNKVTEKGKDVELRCDPISGHTALYWYRQSLGQGLEFLIYFQGNSAPDKSGLPSDRFSAERTGGSVSTLTIQRTQQEDSAVYLCASSAQGPYGYTFGSGTRLTVV.

The chain combines TRBV18 with TRBJ1-1; possibly TRBD1 for D (5 bases). The CDR3 has 15 residues. Germline V lookup: CDR1 KGHSH, CDR2 LQKENI. The V end was cut by 3 bases, the J end by 0 bases, with 11 bases between. This chain's CDR3 is CASSPQQGLNTEAFF. In nucleotides, the CDR3 is TGTGCCAGCTCACCCCAGCAGGGCTTGAACACTGAAGCTTTCTTT.

V and J are TRBV27 and TRBJ1-6; D is undetermined. Trimming removed 8 bases from V and 10 bases from J, with 12 bases in between. This CDR3 contains 12 residues. Germline V gene lookup returns CDR1 MNHEY and CDR2 SMNVEV (reference sequence). The CDR3 region is CASGRSASPLHF. The CDR3, as DNA: TGTGCCAGCGGGAGAAGCGCATCACCCCTCCACTTT.

This rearrangement joins TRBV24-1 to TRBJ1-5; 9 nucleotides line up with TRBD1. The germline gives CDR1 KGHDR, CDR2 SFDVKD. The CDR3 is 13 residues long. The V and J ends lost 10 bases and 7 bases, in that order; junction bases with no gene match: 7. CDR3: CATQGQGEQPQHF. The CDR3 bases are TGTGCCACTCAGGGACAGGGCGAACAGCCCCAGCATTTT.

This chain uses TRBV19 with TRBJ1-1; D might be TRBD1 (6 bases). Germline CDR1 reads LNHDA; CDR2 reads SQIVND (reference sequence). The length of the CDR3 is 16 residues. Trimming took off 3 bases at V and 1 base at J, with 15 bases between the two ends. CDR3 sequence: CASSMGAGQKNTEAFF. For the CDR3, the DNA is TGTGCCAGTAGTATGGGGGCTGGTCAGAAGAACACTGAAGCTTTCTTT.

The chain carries TRBV6-5 and TRBJ1-5, with a weak D call TRBD1 (5 bases). Deletions cut 6 bases from V and 9 bases from J, with 21 bases between. Germline loops: CDR1 MNHEY, CDR2 SVGAGI. This CDR3 is 15 amino acids long. The CDR3 DNA reads TGTGCCAGCAGACTGGGACTGAGCCTAGGATGGCCCCAGCATTTT. Its translation is CASRLGLSLGWPQHF.

This chain connects TRBV5-8 to TRBJ1-1, with unresolved D. The CDR3 runs to 12 residues. Looked up from germline, CDR1 is SGHTS and CDR2 is YDEGEE. The V end was cut by 3 bases, the J end by 9 bases, with 12 bases between. The CDR3 protein is CASSSLGIKAFF. The DNA for the CDR3 is TGTGCCAGCAGCTCCCTCGGGATAAAAGCTTTCTTT.

The rearrangement uses TRBV7-2 and TRBJ1-6; possibly TRBD1 for D (6 bases). Trimming removed 1 base at V and 11 bases at J, with 15 bases between. The CDR3 is 15 residues long. Germline lookup yields CDR1 SGHTA and CDR2 FQGNSA. The CDR3 loop reads CASSLDSGGITPLHF. The DNA of the CDR3 is TGTGCCAGCAGCTTAGACTCGGGGGGCATCACACCCCTCCACTTT.

The sample holds many counts of this clone. This chain links TRBV30 with TRBJ2-7, with TRBD1 as a possible D gene (5 bases). The V gene lost 0 bases and the J gene lost 9 bases, with 18 bases spanning the gap. CDR3 length: 14 residues. CDR1 GTSNPN and CDR2 SVGIG come from the germline V gene (reference sequence). Written as DNA, the CDR3 is TGTGCCTGGAGTGTAGGCAGGGCAATTAGGTGGCAGTACTTC. This gives the protein CAWSVGRAIRWQYF.